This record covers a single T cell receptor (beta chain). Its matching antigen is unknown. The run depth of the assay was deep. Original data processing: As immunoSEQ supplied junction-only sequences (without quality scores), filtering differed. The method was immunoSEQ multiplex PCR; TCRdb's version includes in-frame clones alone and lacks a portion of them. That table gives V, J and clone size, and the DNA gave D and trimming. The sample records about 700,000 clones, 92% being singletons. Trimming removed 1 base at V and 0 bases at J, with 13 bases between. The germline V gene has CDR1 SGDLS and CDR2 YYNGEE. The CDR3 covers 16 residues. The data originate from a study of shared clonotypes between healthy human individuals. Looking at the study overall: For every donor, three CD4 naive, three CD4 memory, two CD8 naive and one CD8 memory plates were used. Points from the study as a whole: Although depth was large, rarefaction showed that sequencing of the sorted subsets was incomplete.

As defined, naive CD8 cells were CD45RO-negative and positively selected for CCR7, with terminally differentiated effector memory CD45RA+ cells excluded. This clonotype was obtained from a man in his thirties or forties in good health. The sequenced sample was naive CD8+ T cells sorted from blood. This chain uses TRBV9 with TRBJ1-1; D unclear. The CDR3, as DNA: TGTGCCAGCAGCGTAATCGTAACAGACATGAACACTGAAGCTTTCTTT. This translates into CASSVIVTDMNTEAFF.